These 27 T cell receptor beta chains share one sample of origin, sequenced in a study of PD-1 blockade in classical Hodgkin lymphoma. Method: immunoSEQ multiplex PCR; TCRdb's copy keeps in-frame clones and lacks some. The sample lists about 20,000 clones; 70% to 85% were seen once. Described time point: cycle 4 day 1 (C4D1), after more than 5 weeks of nivolumab. Brentuximab vedotin exposure varied, and every patient relapsed after autologous stem cell transplantation. Sequenced here: peripheral blood mononuclear cells (PBMCs), sampled before the fourth cycle of nivolumab. The receptor set was obtained from a human donor with classical Hodgkin lymphoma.

The V and J genes are TRBV30 and TRBJ1-2; maybe TRBD1 (5 bases). Deletions cut 3 bases from V and 10 bases from J, with 21 bases between. The CDR3 spans 14 residues. Germline CDR1 is GTSNPN and CDR2 is SVGIG (reference sequence). CDR3 in DNA: TGTGCCTGGAGCCTTGGGACCTCTGCTACCACCTACACCTTC. The encoded protein is CAWSLGTSATTYTF.

The gene calls are TRBV7-2 and TRBJ2-7, with 13 bases fitting TRBD2. The CDR3 totals 15 residues. Unmatched junction bases numbered 8, after V lost 7 bases and J lost 5 bases. Germline CDR1 reads SGHTA; CDR2 reads FQGNSA. The CDR3 sequence is CASTPRGTSGDEQYF. CDR3 sequence (DNA): TGTGCCAGCACCCCCAGAGGGACTAGCGGGGACGAGCAGTACTTC.

The genes are TRBV5-1 and TRBJ2-1, with D possibly TRBD1 on 5 matching bases. The CDR3 sequence is 11 residues long. V shed 1 base and J shed 10 bases, with 6 bases lying between them. Germline assignment: CDR1 SGHRS and CDR2 YFSETQ. CDR3 sequence: CASSLKGEQFF. The DNA for the CDR3 is TGCGCCAGCAGCTTGAAGGGGGAGCAGTTCTTC.

This clone was picked up one time. The chain joins TRBV9 to TRBJ2-1; D remains ambiguous. Germline values: CDR1 SGDLS, CDR2 YYNGEE. CDR3 length: 14 amino acids. V gave up 1 base and J gave up 0 bases, with 5 bases separating them. The CDR3 region is CASSVSSSYNEQFF. The CDR3 coding sequence is TGTGCCAGCAGCGTATCGAGCTCCTACAATGAGCAGTTCTTC.

The V gene is TRBV19, the J gene TRBJ1-1, with TRBD1 matching over 7 bases. Germline CDR1 reads LNHDA; CDR2 reads SQIVND (reference sequence). Trimming removed 9 bases from V and 4 bases from J; junction bases left unmatched: 14. The CDR3 consists of 15 residues. This CDR3 is CASQGGFRQSTEAFF. The CDR3 nucleotides read TGTGCCAGCCAGGGGGGGTTTCGCCAGTCCACTGAAGCTTTCTTT.

The chain carries TRBV6-1 and TRBJ1-2; D gene uncertain. CDR1 is MNHNS and CDR2 is SASEGT in the germline V gene. Trimming shortened V by 0 bases and J by 8 bases, and 16 bases separated the two germline ends. The CDR3 spans 15 residues. CDR3 loop: CASSEAVRSSRGYTF. In DNA, the CDR3 is TGTGCCAGCAGTGAAGCGGTGAGAAGTTCACGGGGCTACACCTTC.

The chain joins TRBV5-6 to TRBJ2-5; D could derive from TRBD1 or TRBD2 (5 bases each). This CDR3 comprises 13 residues. V was shortened by 2 bases and J by 5 bases, with 10 bases between the two germline ends. Germline lookup yields CDR1 SGHDT and CDR2 YYEEEE. CDR3 sequence (DNA): TGTGCCAGCAGCTTTGACGGGGCGGAGACCCAGTACTTC. Protein: CASSFDGAETQYF.

The rearrangement joins TRBV5-6 to TRBJ2-5; TRBD2 aligns across 9 bases. The length of the CDR3 is 16 residues. The V segment lost 1 base and the J segment 2 bases; nucleotides outside the gene matches: 6. Germline CDR1 SGHDT, CDR2 YYEEEE. The CDR3 sequence: CASSLLSGGNQETQYF. The CDR3 DNA reads as TGTGCCAGCAGCTTGCTTAGCGGGGGCAATCAAGAGACCCAGTACTTC.

This chain uses TRBV27 with TRBJ2-1; D unclear. Germline loops: CDR1 MNHEY, CDR2 SMNVEV (reference sequence). The CDR3 has 17 amino acids. Trimming took 5 bases from V and 1 from J, leaving 18 bases between them. For the CDR3, the DNA is TGTGCCAGCAGTCAAACCGTCGGCCTGAGGTCCTACAATGAGCAGTTCTTC. It encodes CASSQTVGLRSYNEQFF.

Comments on this clone: At one end, the junction sequence differs from germline, possibly due to a read error. This chain uses TRBV7-2 with TRBJ2-7; possibly TRBD2 for D (6 bases). The CDR3 loop spans 13 amino acids. Germline-derived CDR1 and CDR2 are SGHTA and FQGNSA. DNA of the CDR3: TGTGCCAGCACCTTAGCGGCATCCTACGAGCAGTACTTC. This translates into CASTLAASYEQYF.

This clone occurred once. J is TRBJ2-2 and V is TRBV29-1; TRBD2 matches at 11 bases. The CDR3 spans 16 residues. Germline lookup yields CDR1 SQVTM and CDR2 ANQGSEA. The V and J ends lost 1 base and 5 bases, in that order; junction bases with no gene match: 6. The CDR3 bases are TGCAGCGTTGAAGGACTAGCGGGAAAGGGGACCGGGGAGCTGTTTTTT. Translating gives CSVEGLAGKGTGELFF.

This chain connects TRBV19 to TRBJ2-7; the D gene is possibly TRBD2 (6 bases). V was cut by 3 bases and J by 4 bases, with 13 bases left in between. CDR1 and CDR2 (germline): LNHDA, SQIVND (reference sequence). The CDR3 is made up of 14 amino acids. The CDR3 here is CASSMNRGGYEQYF. The DNA for the CDR3 is TGTGCCAGTAGTATGAACCGCGGAGGGTACGAGCAGTACTTC.

This clone occurred once. The V and J genes are TRBV7-2 and TRBJ1-3, with D unclear. Germline CDR1 SGHTA, CDR2 FQGNSA. The CDR3 runs to 13 residues. The V end lost 5 bases, the J end lost 5 bases, and 10 bases lay between the germline ends. The CDR3 sequence: CASSGAFRNTIYF. The CDR3 nucleotides read TGTGCCAGCAGCGGCGCATTTAGAAACACCATATATTTT.

The rearrangement links TRBV27 to TRBJ2-4; D remains ambiguous. Trimming removed 4 bases at V and 1 base at J, with 5 bases between. The CDR3 is made up of 13 amino acids. Looked up from germline, CDR1 is MNHEY and CDR2 is SMNVEV (reference sequence). The CDR3 is CASSSRAKNIQYF. CDR3 nucleotides: TGTGCCAGCAGTTCACGCGCCAAAAACATTCAGTACTTC.

Notes on this clone: Other DNA sequences within the sample encode an identical CDR3. This sequence joins TRBV19 and TRBJ1-5; TRBD1 is a possible D gene (6 bases). CDR3 size: 15 residues. V shed 3 bases and J shed 5 bases, with 14 bases lying between them. Germline-derived CDR1 and CDR2 are LNHDA and SQIVND (reference sequence). As DNA, the CDR3 is TGTGCCAGTAGTATTGTCAGGGCAGGGGATCAGCCCCAGCATTTT. Its translation is CASSIVRAGDQPQHF. Combining the CDR3 with reference TRBV19 and TRBJ1-5 gives the whole variable domain DGGITQSPKYLFRKEGQNVTLSCEQNLNHDAMYWYRQDPGQGLRLIYYSQIVNDFQKGDIAEGYSVSREKKESFPLTVTSAQKNPTAFYLCASSIVRAGDQPQHFGDGTRLSIL.

V and J are TRBV6-5 and TRBJ2-5; 8 bases line up with TRBD1. Germline V CDR1 and CDR2: MNHEY, SVGAGI. The CDR3 spans 16 residues. The ends lost 4 bases at V and 5 bases at J; junction bases unmatched: 12. Here the CDR3 reads CASSFHYQGALETQYF. In DNA, the CDR3 is TGTGCCAGCAGTTTCCATTACCAGGGGGCTCTGGAGACCCAGTACTTC.

The chain joins TRBV6-5 to TRBJ2-6; possible D gene TRBD1, 5 bases. V lost 6 bases and J lost 5, with 8 bases in between. The CDR3 is 13 amino acids. Germline V lookup: CDR1 MNHEY, CDR2 SVGAGI. This CDR3 is CASRQERANVLTF. CDR3 coding DNA: TGTGCCAGCAGACAGGAAAGGGCCAACGTCCTGACTTTC.

This chain uses TRBV18 with TRBJ1-3; D unresolved. Trimming took 2 bases from V and 0 from J, leaving 5 bases between them. Looked up from germline, CDR1 is KGHSH and CDR2 is LQKENI. CDR3 length: 14 residues. The DNA of the CDR3 is TGTGCCAGCTCACCAGGCAGCTCTGGAAACACCATATATTTT. It encodes CASSPGSSGNTIYF.

This clone was observed a few times. The chain uses TRBV21-1 and TRBJ1-3. TRBV21-1 is a documented pseudogene. The CDR3 contains 16 residues. This chain's CDR3 is CASSKAGEPSGNTIYF. CDR3 nucleotide sequence: TGTGCCAGCAGCAAAGCTGGGGAACCCTCTGGAAACACCATATATTTT.

The V gene is TRBV6-5, the J gene TRBJ2-7, with TRBD2 as a possible D gene (5 bases). This CDR3 contains 13 residues. Trimming cost V 6 bases and J 3 bases, with 12 bases left between them. The germline V gene has CDR1 MNHEY and CDR2 SVGAGI. The CDR3 sequence: CASSPDWVYEQYF. CDR3 bases: TGTGCCAGCAGCCCGGACTGGGTCTACGAGCAGTACTTC.

The chain combines TRBV29-1 with TRBJ2-3; a possible D gene is TRBD2 (6 bases). V was pared by 7 bases and J by 5 bases, with 19 bases between. The CDR3 length is 14 residues. CDR1 is SQVTM, CDR2 ANQGSEA, per germline. In nucleotides, the CDR3 is TGCAGCGGCACGGGACTCACCATGGGAGATACGCAGTATTTT. Translating it yields CSGTGLTMGDTQYF.

This rearrangement joins TRBV19 to TRBJ1-2; D gene unclear. The CDR3 length is 14 residues. V dropped 8 bases and J dropped 1 base, with 14 bases sitting between them. Germline V gene lookup returns CDR1 LNHDA and CDR2 SQIVND (reference sequence). The CDR3 spells CASQKRTYNYGYTF. In DNA, the CDR3 is TGTGCCAGTCAAAAACGGACCTATAACTATGGCTACACCTTC.

By share of the sample, this clone is medium-sized. The chain is built from TRBV7-9 and TRBJ1-2; D gene ambiguous. V lost 5 bases and J 8 bases, leaving 18 bases between the germline ends. The CDR3 runs to 14 residues. The V gene's germline CDR1 is SEHNR and CDR2 FQNEAQ (reference sequence). The CDR3 protein is CASSPPGFGGGYTF. CDR3 sequence (DNA): TGTGCCAGCAGCCCCCCCGGTTTTGGAGGCGGCTACACCTTC.

This chain joins TRBV19 and TRBJ2-3, with D perhaps matching TRBD1 (6 bases). Per the germline V gene, CDR1 is LNHDA and CDR2 is SQIVND (reference sequence). The ends were cut back, 2 bases at V and 4 bases at J, with 16 bases in the middle. The CDR3 sequence is 16 residues long. The CDR3 nucleotides are TGTGCCAGTAGTATAAGGTCAGGGGTACGAGCAGATACGCAGTATTTT. It codes for CASSIRSGVRADTQYF.

In the case of this clone: The DNA is left out, because the CDR3 cannot be placed on it with certainty; the CDR3 is given as TCRdb lists it. This chain uses TRBV21-1 with TRBJ1-3; the table assigns TRBD1, which was not confirmed against the DNA. TRBV21-1 is annotated as a pseudogene. The CDR3 is 17 residues long, counting both termini. The CDR3 reads CASGAPRGFGFGNTIYF.

V and J are TRBV5-6 and TRBJ1-2; D remains ambiguous. The V gene's germline CDR1 is SGHDT and CDR2 YYEEEE. This CDR3 region has 14 residues. V shed 3 bases and J shed 3 bases, with 12 bases lying between them. The CDR3 sequence is CASSYNPGYYGYTF. DNA of the CDR3: TGTGCCAGCAGCTATAATCCAGGCTACTATGGCTACACCTTC.

This clone appeared a few times. The chain combines TRBV7-3 with TRBJ2-5; no reliable D call. The V end was cut by 2 bases, the J end by 3 bases, with 4 bases between. Germline lookup yields CDR1 SGHTA and CDR2 FQGTGA. The CDR3 has 12 residues. The CDR3 is CASSLGEETQYF. The DNA of the CDR3 is TGTGCCAGCAGCTTAGGGGAAGAGACCCAGTACTTC.